This T cell receptor (beta chain) was retrieved from a study of blood T cell repertoires in COVID-19. Across the study: T cells, B-cell-depleted T cells, or PBMCs provided the cDNA or gDNA that served as material.

This CDR3 is built from 15 residues. V trimming: 1 base; J trimming: 6 bases; junction bases outside the gene matches: 6. Germline V gives CDR1 SGHRS, CDR2 YFSETQ. Here immunoSEQ multiplex PCR was the method, and the copy in TCRdb shows in-frame clones only, minus some. The sample records about 360,000 clones, approximately 86% being singletons. The TCR was taken from a human donor in a cohort sampled during active COVID-19. Sample: peripheral blood. The chain carries TRBV5-1 and TRBJ1-2; TRBD1 aligns across 10 bases. CDR3 in amino acids: CASSLSGTGDDGYTF. The CDR3 nucleotides read TGCGCCAGCAGCTTGTCCGGGACAGGGGATGATGGCTACACCTTC.